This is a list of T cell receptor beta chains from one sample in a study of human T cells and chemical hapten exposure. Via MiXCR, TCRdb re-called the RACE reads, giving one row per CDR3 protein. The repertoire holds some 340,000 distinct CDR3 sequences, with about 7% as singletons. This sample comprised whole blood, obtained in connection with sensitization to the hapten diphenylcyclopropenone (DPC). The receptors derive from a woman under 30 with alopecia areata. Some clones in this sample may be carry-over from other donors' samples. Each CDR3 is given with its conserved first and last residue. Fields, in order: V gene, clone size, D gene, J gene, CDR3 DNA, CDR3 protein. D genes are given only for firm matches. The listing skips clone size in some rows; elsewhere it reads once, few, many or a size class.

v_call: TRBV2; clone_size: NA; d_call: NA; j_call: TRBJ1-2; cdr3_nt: TGTGCCAGCAGTGAATCCAACTATGGAGGCTACACCTTC; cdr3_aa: CASSESNYGGYTF
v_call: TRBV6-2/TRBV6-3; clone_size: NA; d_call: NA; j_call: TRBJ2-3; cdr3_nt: TGTGCCAGCAGCCCCGTGGGGGCGGTATACACAGATACGCAGTATTTT; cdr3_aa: CASSPVGAVYTDTQYF
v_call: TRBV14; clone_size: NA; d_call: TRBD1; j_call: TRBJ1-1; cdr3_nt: TGTGCCAGCAGCCAAGGAGGGACAGTTGAAGCTTTCTTT; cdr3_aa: CASSQGGTVEAFF
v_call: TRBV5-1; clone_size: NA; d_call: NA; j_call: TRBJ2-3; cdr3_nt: TGCGCCAGCAGCTTGGGCGAAGGGGCCAGTCCTGGCACAGATACGCAGTATTTT; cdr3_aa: CASSLGEGASPGTDTQYF
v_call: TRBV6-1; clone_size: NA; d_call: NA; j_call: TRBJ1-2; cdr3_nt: TGTGCCAGCACCCCCGGGGGCGGCGGTCTTCCCTCGTCGTTGTATGGCTACACCTTC; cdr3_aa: CASTPGGGGLPSSLYGYTF
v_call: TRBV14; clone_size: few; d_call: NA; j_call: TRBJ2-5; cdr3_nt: TGTGCCAGCAGCTCCCACCTAGCAGAGACCCAGTACTTC; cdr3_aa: CASSSHLAETQYF
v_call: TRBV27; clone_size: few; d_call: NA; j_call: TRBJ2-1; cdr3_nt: TGTGCCAGCAGTAGAGACGGCCTGGAGCAGTTCTTC; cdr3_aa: CASSRDGLEQFF
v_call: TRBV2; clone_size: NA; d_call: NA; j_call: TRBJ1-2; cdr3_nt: TGTGCCAGCTCTTCGGGGGGGCGGTATGGCTACACCTTC; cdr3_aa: CASSSGGRYGYTF
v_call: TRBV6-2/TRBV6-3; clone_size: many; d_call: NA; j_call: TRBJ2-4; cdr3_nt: TGTGCCAGCAGTTACGGTCGGCTGGAGGGGAACATTCAGTACTTC; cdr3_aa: CASSYGRLEGNIQYF
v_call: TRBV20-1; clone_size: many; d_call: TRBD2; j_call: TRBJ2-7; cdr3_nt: TGCAGTGCTAGAGCCCCTGCGGGGGGGTCGGGCGAGCAGTACTTC; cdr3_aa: CSARAPAGGSGEQYF
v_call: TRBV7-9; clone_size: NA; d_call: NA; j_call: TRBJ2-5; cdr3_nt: TGTGCCAGCAGCTTAGACGCGGGGGCCGCCGGGACCCAGTACTTC; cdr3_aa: CASSLDAGAAGTQYF
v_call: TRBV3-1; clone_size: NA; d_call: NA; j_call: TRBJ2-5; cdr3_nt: TGTGCCAGCAGCCAAACTTTCGTCGGGGTCGGAGAGACCCAGTACTTC; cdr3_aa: CASSQTFVGVGETQYF
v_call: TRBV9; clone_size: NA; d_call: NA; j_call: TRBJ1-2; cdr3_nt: TGTGCCAGCAGCGTAGAAGCCTCCGGGGGTTCTGGCTACACCTTC; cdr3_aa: CASSVEASGGSGYTF
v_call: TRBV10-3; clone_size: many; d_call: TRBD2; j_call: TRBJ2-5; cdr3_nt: TGTGCCATCAGTCGTCCTCCTAGCGGAGAGACCCAGTACTTC; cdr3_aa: CAISRPPSGETQYF
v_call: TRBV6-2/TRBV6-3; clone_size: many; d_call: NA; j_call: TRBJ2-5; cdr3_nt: TGTGCCAGCAGTCGCAGGGGAGAGACCCAGTACTTC; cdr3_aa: CASSRRGETQYF
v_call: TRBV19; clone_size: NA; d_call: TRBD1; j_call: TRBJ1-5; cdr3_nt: TGTGCCAGTAGTAGCCAGGGACAGGGCCTACCCCAGCATTTT; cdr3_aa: CASSSQGQGLPQHF
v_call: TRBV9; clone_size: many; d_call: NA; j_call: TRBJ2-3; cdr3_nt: TGTGCCAGCAGCGTAGGGGGGACCCTCCGAGTAGATACGCAGTATTTT; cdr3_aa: CASSVGGTLRVDTQYF
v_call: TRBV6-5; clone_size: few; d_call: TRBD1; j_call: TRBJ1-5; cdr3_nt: TGTGCCAGCAGTCAACTATCCGGGACAGGGATGGATCAGCCCCAGCATTTT; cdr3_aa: CASSQLSGTGMDQPQHF
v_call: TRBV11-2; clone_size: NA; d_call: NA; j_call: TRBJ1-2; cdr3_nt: TGTGCCAGCAGCTTAGATTTCCCCTATGGCTACACCTTC; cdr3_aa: CASSLDFPYGYTF
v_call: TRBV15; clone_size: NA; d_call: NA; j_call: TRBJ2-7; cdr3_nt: TGTGCCACCAGCAGAGATCCGTCGACCTGGGCGCAGTACTTC; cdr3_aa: CATSRDPSTWAQYF
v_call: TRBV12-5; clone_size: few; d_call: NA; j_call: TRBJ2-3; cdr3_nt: TGTGCTAGTGGCCGTGCACGGGAGGATACGCAGTATTTT; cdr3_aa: CASGRAREDTQYF
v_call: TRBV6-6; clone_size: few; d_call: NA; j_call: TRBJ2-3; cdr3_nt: TGTGCCAGCAGCCCCAGGTCACACACAGATACGCAGTATTTT; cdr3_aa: CASSPRSHTDTQYF